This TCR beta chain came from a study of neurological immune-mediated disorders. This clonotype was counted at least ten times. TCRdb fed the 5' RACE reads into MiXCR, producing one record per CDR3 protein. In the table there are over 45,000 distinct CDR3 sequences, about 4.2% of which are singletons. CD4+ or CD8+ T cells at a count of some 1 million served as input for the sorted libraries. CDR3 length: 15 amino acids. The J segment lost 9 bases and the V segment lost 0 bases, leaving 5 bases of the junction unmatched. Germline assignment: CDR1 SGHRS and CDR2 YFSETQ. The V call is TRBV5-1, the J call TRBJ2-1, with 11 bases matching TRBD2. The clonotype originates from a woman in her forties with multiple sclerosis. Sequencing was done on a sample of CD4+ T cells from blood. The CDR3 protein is CASSLVLAGGSEQFF. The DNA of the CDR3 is TGCGCCAGCAGCTTGGTCCTAGCGGGGGGCTCTGAGCAGTTCTTC.